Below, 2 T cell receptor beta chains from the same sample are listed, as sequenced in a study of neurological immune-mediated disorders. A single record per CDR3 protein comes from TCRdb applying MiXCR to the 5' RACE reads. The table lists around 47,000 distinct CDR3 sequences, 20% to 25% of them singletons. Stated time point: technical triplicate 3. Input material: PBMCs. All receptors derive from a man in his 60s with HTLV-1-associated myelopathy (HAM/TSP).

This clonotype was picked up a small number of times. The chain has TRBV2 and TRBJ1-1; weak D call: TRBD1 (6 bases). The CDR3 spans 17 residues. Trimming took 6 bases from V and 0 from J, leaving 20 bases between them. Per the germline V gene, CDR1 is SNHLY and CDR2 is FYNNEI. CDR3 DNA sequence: TGTGCCAGCAGCAGAGCCGAGGACAGTAGTATGAACACTGAAGCTTTCTTT. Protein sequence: CASSRAEDSSMNTEAFF. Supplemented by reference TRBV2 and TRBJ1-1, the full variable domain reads EPEVTQTPSHQVTQMGQEVILRCVPISNHLYFYWYRQILGQKVEFLVSFYNNEISEKSEIFDDQFSVERPDGSNFTLKIRSTKLEDSAMYFCASSRAEDSSMNTEAFFGQGTRLTVV.

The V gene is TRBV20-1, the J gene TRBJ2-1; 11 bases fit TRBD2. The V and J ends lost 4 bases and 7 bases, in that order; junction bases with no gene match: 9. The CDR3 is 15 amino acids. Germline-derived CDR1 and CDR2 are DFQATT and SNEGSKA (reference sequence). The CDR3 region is CSATAGLAAPNEQFF. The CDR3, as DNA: TGCAGTGCTACCGCGGGACTAGCGGCACCAAATGAGCAGTTCTTC.